The entry that follows covers one TCR beta chain sequence. The CDR3 covers 15 residues. Trimming stripped 5 bases from V and 8 bases from J, with 19 bases between. CDR1 and CDR2 (germline): SEHNR, FQNEAQ (reference sequence). Produced via immunoSEQ multiplex PCR; TCRdb's table is partial and in-frame only. The sample lists about 10,000 clones; just over 75% were seen once. These data belong to a study of OX40 agonist ivuxolimab in advanced cancers. This TCR was recovered from an adult with an advanced solid tumor such as melanoma, head and neck, liver or kidney cancer. Sequencing was performed on CD4+ or CD8+ T cells sorted from blood, taken in a trial of the OX40 agonist ivuxolimab. V usage is TRBV7-9 and J usage is TRBJ2-1; D is possibly TRBD1 or TRBD2 (5 bases each). CDR3 region: CASSQDNGASYEQFF. The CDR3 DNA sequence: TGTGCCAGCAGCCAAGATAACGGGGCTAGCTATGAGCAGTTCTTC.